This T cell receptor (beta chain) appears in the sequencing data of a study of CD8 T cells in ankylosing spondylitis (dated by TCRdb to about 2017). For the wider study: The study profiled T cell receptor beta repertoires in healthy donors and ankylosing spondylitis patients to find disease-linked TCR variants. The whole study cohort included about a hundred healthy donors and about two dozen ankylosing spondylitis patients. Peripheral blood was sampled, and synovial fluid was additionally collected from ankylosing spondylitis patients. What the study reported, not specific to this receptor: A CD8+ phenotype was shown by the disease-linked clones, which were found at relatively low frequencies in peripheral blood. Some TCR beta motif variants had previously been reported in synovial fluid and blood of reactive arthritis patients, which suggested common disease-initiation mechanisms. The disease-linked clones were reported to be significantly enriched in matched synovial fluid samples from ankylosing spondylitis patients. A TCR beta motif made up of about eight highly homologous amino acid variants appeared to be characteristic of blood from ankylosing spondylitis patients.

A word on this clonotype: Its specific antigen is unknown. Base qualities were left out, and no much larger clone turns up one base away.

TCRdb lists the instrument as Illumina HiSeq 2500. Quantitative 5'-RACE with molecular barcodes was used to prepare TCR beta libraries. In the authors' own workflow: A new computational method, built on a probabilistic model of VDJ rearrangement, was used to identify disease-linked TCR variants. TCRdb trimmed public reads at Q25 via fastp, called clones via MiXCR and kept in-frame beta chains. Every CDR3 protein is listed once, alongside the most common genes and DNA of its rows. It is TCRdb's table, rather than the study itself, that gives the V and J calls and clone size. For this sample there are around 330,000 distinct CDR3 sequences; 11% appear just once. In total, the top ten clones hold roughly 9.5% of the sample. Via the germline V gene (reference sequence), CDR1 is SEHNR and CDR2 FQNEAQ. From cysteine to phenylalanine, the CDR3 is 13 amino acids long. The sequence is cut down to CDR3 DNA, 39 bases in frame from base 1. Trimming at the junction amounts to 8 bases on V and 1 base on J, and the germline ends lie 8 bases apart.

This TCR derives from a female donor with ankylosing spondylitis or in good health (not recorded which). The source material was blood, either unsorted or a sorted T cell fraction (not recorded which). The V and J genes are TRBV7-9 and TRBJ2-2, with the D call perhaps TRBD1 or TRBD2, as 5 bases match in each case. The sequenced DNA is TGTGCCAGCGGGACCGAGAACACCGGGGAGCTGTTTTTT. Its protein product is CASGTENTGELFF.